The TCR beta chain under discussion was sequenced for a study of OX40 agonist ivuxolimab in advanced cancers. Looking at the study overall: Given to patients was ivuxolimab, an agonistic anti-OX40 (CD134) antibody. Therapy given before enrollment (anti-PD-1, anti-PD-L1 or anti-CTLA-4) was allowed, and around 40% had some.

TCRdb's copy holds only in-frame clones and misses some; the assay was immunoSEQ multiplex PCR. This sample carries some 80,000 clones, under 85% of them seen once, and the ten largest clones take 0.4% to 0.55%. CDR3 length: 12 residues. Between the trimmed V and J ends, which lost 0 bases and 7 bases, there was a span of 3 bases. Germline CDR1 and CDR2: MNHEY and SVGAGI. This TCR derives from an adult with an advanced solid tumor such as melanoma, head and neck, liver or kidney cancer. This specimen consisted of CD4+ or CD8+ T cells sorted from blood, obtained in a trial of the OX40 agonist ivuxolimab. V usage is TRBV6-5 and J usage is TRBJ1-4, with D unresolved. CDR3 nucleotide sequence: TGTGCCAGCAGTTACTCGGGTGAAAAACTGTTTTTT. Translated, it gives CASSYSGEKLFF.